The rows below give T cell receptor beta chains drawn from one sample of a study of T cells in Graves' hyperthyroidism and ophthalmopathy. TCRdb re-called the multiplex PCR reads with MiXCR, one entry per CDR3 protein. Of roughly 640,000 distinct CDR3 sequences listed, approximately 15% were seen once; the top ten hold around 3.5%. The sample was blood. The receptors derive from a woman in her thirties or forties with Graves' ophthalmopathy. The CDR3 runs from the conserved cysteine through the conserved F or W. The order of the fields is CDR3 length, D gene, J gene, clone size, V gene, CDR3 DNA, CDR3 protein. D genes are given only for firm matches. Where a row states a size, it is once, few, many or the class of an expanded clone; other rows omit it.

13,.,TRBJ2-7,.,TRBV6-1,TGTGCCAGCAGTGACGAGCAGGGGTACGAGCAGTACTTC,CASSDEQGYEQYF
12,.,TRBJ1-1,many,TRBV7-2,TGTGCCAGCAGCTTAGGAGTTGGTTCGGCTTTCTTT,CASSLGVGSAFF
14,.,TRBJ2-1,many,TRBV11-2,TGTGCCAGCACTTACACCGGGGCTTTGGATGAGCAGTTCTTC,CASTYTGALDEQFF
14,TRBD1,TRBJ1-2,.,TRBV2,TGTGCCAGCAGTGCACAGGGGACTAACTATGGCTACACCTTC,CASSAQGTNYGYTF
13,.,TRBJ2-1,.,TRBV10-3,TGTGCCATCATGGGCGGAACCAACAATGAGCAGTTCTTC,CAIMGGTNNEQFF
17,TRBD2,TRBJ2-3,.,TRBV7-9,TGTGCCAGCAGCCTTGGGGCGGGGGGACGCGAGGCAGATACGCAGTATTTT,CASSLGAGGREADTQYF
15,.,TRBJ1-5,many,TRBV27,TGTGCCAGCAGTCCTGACATTAGAGGCAATCAGCCCCAGCATTTT,CASSPDIRGNQPQHF
15,.,TRBJ2-7,.,TRBV28,TGTGCCAGCAGTTTAACGGGGACATATTCCTACGAGCAGTACTTC,CASSLTGTYSYEQYF
14,TRBD2,TRBJ2-1,many,TRBV2,TGTGCCAGCAGTGAACTAGCGGGGGTGGGTGAGCAGTTCTTC,CASSELAGVGEQFF
18,TRBD2,TRBJ2-7,few,TRBV4-2,TGTGCCAGCAGCCAAGATACGTCGGGACTAGCGGCCTCCTACGAGCAGTACTTC,CASSQDTSGLAASYEQYF
15,.,TRBJ2-7,.,TRBV11-3,TGTGCCAGCAGCTCCCCTACCCACTCCTACAATGAGCAGTACTTC,CASSSPTHSYNEQYF
13,.,TRBJ1-2,.,TRBV20-1,TGCAGTGCTAGAGAGGGAACGGGAAGTGGCTACACCTTC,CSAREGTGSGYTF
14,TRBD1,TRBJ2-3,many,TRBV5-1,TGCGCCAGCAGCTGGGGACAGGGAGAAGATACGCAGTATTTT,CASSWGQGEDTQYF
14,TRBD2,TRBJ2-1,many,TRBV20-1,TGCAGTGCTAGAACCCCTAGCGGGACTGGTGAGCAGTTCTTC,CSARTPSGTGEQFF